Sequencing of this T cell receptor (beta chain) was carried out in a study of OX40 agonist ivuxolimab in advanced cancers. Of note for this clone: Other DNA sequences within the sample encode an identical CDR3.

Blood sampling was done at baseline, cycle 4 day 1, and cycle 7 day 1. CDR3 length: 16 amino acids. Only in-frame clones appear in the TCRdb table, and some are missing; sequencing was by immunoSEQ multiplex PCR. The table records roughly 80,000 clones, 80% to 95% of them present only once. The starting material was CD4+ or CD8+ T cells sorted from blood, obtained in a trial of the OX40 agonist ivuxolimab. This receptor was obtained from an adult with an advanced solid tumor such as melanoma, head and neck, liver or kidney cancer. The chain carries TRBV21-1 and TRBJ1-2. TRBV21-1 is given as a pseudogene. This CDR3 is CASSPGGRLYNYGYTF. CDR3 coding DNA: TGTGCCAGCAGCCCGGGGGGTAGACTGTATAACTATGGCTACACTTTC.